The rows below give T cell receptor beta chains drawn from one sample of a study of cytomegalovirus exposure and HLA in healthy donors. Generated by immunoSEQ multiplex PCR, the TCRdb table keeps only in-frame clones and is missing some. The table includes fewer than 250,000 clones, 87% detected once. The sample comprised PBMCs. These receptors originate from a man aged 18 to 35 in good health and CMV-seronegative. The CDR3 runs from the conserved cysteine through the conserved F or W. Fields, in order: CDR3 length, V gene, J gene, D gene, clone size, CDR3 protein, CDR3 DNA. D genes are given only for firm matches. The size field is filled for only some rows; it gives once, few, many or a size class.

length: 13
V: TRBV5-4
J: TRBJ1-5
D: .
size: .
CDR3: CASSLAGNQPQHF
DNA: TGTGCCAGCAGCTTGGCGGGCAATCAGCCCCAGCATTTT

length: 17
V: TRBV4-2
J: TRBJ2-6
D: .
size: .
CDR3: CASSQDPPPSGANVLTF
DNA: TGTGCCAGCAGCCAAGACCCCCCCCCTTCTGGGGCCAACGTCCTGACTTTC

length: 15
V: TRBV7-6
J: TRBJ1-6
D: TRBD1
size: .
CDR3: CASSLGTANNSPLHF
DNA: TGTGCCAGCAGCCTGGGGACAGCTAATAATTCACCCCTCCACTTT

length: 15
V: TRBV27
J: TRBJ2-1
D: TRBD2
size: .
CDR3: CASSPIGLAGNEQFF
DNA: TGTGCCAGCAGTCCAATCGGACTAGCGGGGAATGAGCAGTTCTTC

length: 15
V: TRBV7-6
J: TRBJ2-7
D: TRBD1
size: once
CDR3: CASSLPGTGAYEQYF
DNA: TGTGCCAGCAGCCTCCCCGGGACAGGGGCCTACGAGCAGTACTTC

length: 11
V: TRBV2
J: TRBJ1-1
D: .
size: .
CDR3: CASMANTEAFF
DNA: TGTGCCAGCATGGCGAACACTGAAGCTTTCTTT

length: 14
V: TRBV5-6
J: TRBJ2-1
D: TRBD2
size: .
CDR3: CASSLERGYNEQFF
DNA: TGTGCCAGCAGCTTGGAGCGGGGGTACAATGAGCAGTTCTTC

length: 16
V: TRBV7-2
J: TRBJ2-1
D: TRBD1
size: .
CDR3: CASSSNGQGGLDEQFF
DNA: TGTGCCAGCAGCTCAAACGGACAGGGAGGTCTAGATGAGCAGTTCTTC

length: 15
V: TRBV27
J: TRBJ2-1
D: TRBD2
size: .
CDR3: CASSLLGSGNDEQFF
DNA: TGTGCCAGCAGTTTATTAGGTAGCGGGAACGATGAGCAGTTCTTC

length: 15
V: TRBV5-4
J: TRBJ2-7
D: TRBD2
size: .
CDR3: CASSVAGGPRYEQYF
DNA: TGTGCCAGCAGCGTAGCGGGAGGGCCCAGGTACGAGCAGTACTTC

length: 16
V: TRBV7-8
J: TRBJ2-7
D: .
size: .
CDR3: CASSSQAGTDSYEQYF
DNA: TGTGCCAGCAGCTCCCAGGCAGGAACCGACTCCTACGAGCAGTACTTC

length: 12
V: TRBV19
J: TRBJ2-2
D: .
size: few
CDR3: CASSIRTGELFF
DNA: TGTGCCAGTAGTATTCGGACCGGGGAGCTGTTTTTT

length: 14
V: TRBV19
J: TRBJ2-5
D: TRBD1
size: .
CDR3: CASSVTGTAETQYF
DNA: TGTGCCAGTAGCGTCACCGGGACAGCGGAGACCCAGTACTTC

length: 18
V: TRBV2
J: TRBJ1-6
D: TRBD1
size: .
CDR3: CASSDEPGRGYANSPLHF
DNA: TGTGCCAGCAGTGACGAGCCGGGCAGGGGGTATGCTAATTCACCCCTCCACTTT

length: 13
V: TRBV27
J: TRBJ2-5
D: TRBD1
size: .
CDR3: CASSYRGWETQYF
DNA: TGTGCCAGCAGTTACAGGGGATGGGAGACCCAGTACTTC

length: 14
V: TRBV4-3
J: TRBJ2-7
D: .
size: .
CDR3: CASSQGGVGYEQYF
DNA: TGCGCCAGCAGCCAAGGGGGGGTCGGCTACGAGCAGTACTTC

length: 16
V: TRBV27
J: TRBJ2-3
D: .
size: .
CDR3: CASSSWSIKRTDTQYF
DNA: TGTGCCAGCAGTTCGTGGTCGATCAAGCGGACAGATACGCAGTATTTT

length: 17
V: TRBV5-4
J: TRBJ2-6
D: .
size: .
CDR3: CASSLGEGNSGANVLTF
DNA: TGTGCCAGCAGCTTGGGCGAGGGAAATTCTGGGGCCAACGTCCTGACTTTC

length: 15
V: TRBV6-1
J: TRBJ2-3
D: .
size: .
CDR3: CASSEHAGGPDTQYF
DNA: TGTGCCAGCAGTGAACACGCCGGGGGGCCAGATACGCAGTATTTT

length: 17
V: TRBV27
J: TRBJ2-1
D: .
size: .
CDR3: CASSTLPSAQAYNEQFF
DNA: TGTGCCAGCAGCACTCTACCTAGCGCACAAGCTTACAATGAGCAGTTCTTC

length: 14
V: TRBV4-2
J: TRBJ2-7
D: .
size: .
CDR3: CASSQSGLTYEQYF
DNA: TGTGCCAGCAGCCAAAGCGGGTTAACCTACGAGCAGTACTTC

length: 14
V: TRBV5-6
J: TRBJ2-7
D: TRBD1
size: once
CDR3: CASSLGQGAYEQYF
DNA: TGTGCCAGCAGCTTGGGACAGGGCGCCTACGAGCAGTACTTC

length: 15
V: TRBV5-4
J: TRBJ2-2
D: .
size: .
CDR3: CASSRSEMNTGELFF
DNA: TGTGCCAGCAGTCGGTCCGAGATGAACACCGGGGAGCTGTTTTTT

length: 15
V: TRBV9
J: TRBJ1-3
D: .
size: .
CDR3: CASSVVGSAGNTIYF
DNA: TGTGCCAGCAGCGTAGTCGGGTCTGCTGGAAACACCATATATTTT

length: 14
V: TRBV7-9
J: TRBJ2-7
D: TRBD2
size: .
CDR3: CASSSPRGVYEQYF
DNA: TGTGCCAGCAGCTCCCCCCGGGGGGTATACGAGCAGTACTTC

length: 13
V: TRBV6-5
J: TRBJ2-7
D: .
size: .
CDR3: CASRADSTYEQYF
DNA: TGTGCCAGCAGGGCGGACAGCACTTACGAGCAGTACTTC

length: 13
V: TRBV5-6
J: TRBJ2-1
D: .
size: .
CDR3: CASSLYLNNEQFF
DNA: TGTGCCAGCAGCTTGTACTTAAACAATGAGCAGTTCTTC

length: 14
V: TRBV30
J: TRBJ2-1
D: TRBD1
size: once
CDR3: CAWSLKGADNKQFF
DNA: TGTGCCTGGAGTCTCAAGGGGGCCGACAATAAGCAGTTCTTC

length: 13
V: TRBV18
J: TRBJ2-7
D: .
size: .
CDR3: CASSPSDTREQYF
DNA: TGTGCCAGCTCACCCTCGGACACACGGGAGCAGTACTTC

length: 15
V: TRBV28
J: TRBJ2-3
D: TRBD2
size: .
CDR3: CASSYPAGGTDTQYF
DNA: TGTGCCAGCAGTTATCCAGCGGGGGGGACAGATACGCAGTATTTT

length: 15
V: TRBV5-1
J: TRBJ2-2
D: TRBD2
size: .
CDR3: CASSFSGSNTGELFF
DNA: TGCGCCAGCAGCTTTAGCGGGAGTAACACCGGGGAGCTGTTTTTT

length: 17
V: TRBV4-1
J: TRBJ2-1
D: TRBD2
size: .
CDR3: CASSQVTSGTDSNEQFF
DNA: TGCGCCAGCAGCCAGGTTACAAGCGGGACGGATTCCAATGAGCAGTTCTTC

length: 13
V: TRBV6-4
J: TRBJ2-5
D: .
size: few
CDR3: CASTETVQETQYF
DNA: TGTGCCAGCACCGAGACAGTCCAAGAGACCCAGTACTTC

length: 15
V: TRBV5-1
J: TRBJ2-7
D: TRBD2
size: .
CDR3: CASGEKSGGSYEQYF
DNA: TGCGCCAGCGGGGAAAAAAGCGGGGGATCCTACGAGCAGTACTTC

length: 15
V: TRBV4-1
J: TRBJ1-2
D: .
size: .
CDR3: CASSQTWSSGVDYTF
DNA: TGCGCCAGCAGCCAGACCTGGTCCTCCGGGGTCGACTACACCTTC

length: 17
V: TRBV7-9
J: TRBJ2-1
D: .
size: .
CDR3: CASSSVDYKLTYNEQFF
DNA: TGTGCCAGCAGCTCAGTTGACTACAAACTCACCTACAATGAGCAGTTCTTC

length: 14
V: TRBV6-6
J: TRBJ2-7
D: TRBD2
size: .
CDR3: CASSPRTSSYEQYF
DNA: TGTGCCAGCAGTCCCCGGACTAGCTCTTACGAGCAGTACTTC